These 25 T cell receptor beta chains were sequenced from one sample in a study of regulatory T cells in long-lasting Graves disease. The time point was: persistent/refractory GD, antithyroid drugs over 5 years with positive TRAb. Scientists built the TCR library using RNA that was extracted from PBMCs. CDR3 regions were amplified by Arm-PCR using iRepertoire HTBI primers to build TCR beta libraries. TCRdb called the multiplex PCR reads again in MiXCR, with one record for every CDR3 protein. The sample lists hundreds of thousands of distinct CDR3 sequences, roughly 21% occurring once. Sequences were derived from peripheral blood mononuclear cells (PBMCs), sampled when the disease was refractory, from a patient treated with antithyroid drugs. The receptor set was obtained from a female donor with Graves disease.

The chain links TRBV4-3 to TRBJ1-2; no definite D call. This CDR3 is 15 amino acids long. V lost 2 bases, J lost 8 bases, and 18 bases lay in between. Germline assignment: CDR1 LGHNA and CDR2 YSLEER. The CDR3 DNA follows: TGCGCCAGCAGCCAACGCGGGATTCCCTTTGGCGGCTACACCTTC. Protein product: CASSQRGIPFGGYTF.

This clonotype was recorded at least ten times. The chain has TRBV30 and TRBJ1-1; tentatively, D is TRBD1 (6 bases). The CDR3 loop spans 15 amino acids. Germline values: CDR1 GTSNPN, CDR2 SVGIG (reference sequence). Trimming cost V 3 bases and J 4 bases, with 18 bases left between them. CDR3 DNA: TGTGCCTGGAGCAGAAGTGCGGGGGCGCTCACTGAAGCTTTCTTT. Amino acid sequence: CAWSRSAGALTEAFF.

This clonotype has a handful of counts. The chain couples TRBV4-1 to TRBJ1-1; D possibly corresponds to TRBD1 (6 bases). V lost 1 base to trimming and J lost 4 bases, with 16 bases between them. The CDR3 totals 16 residues. Germline loops: CDR1 MGHRA, CDR2 YSYEKL. CDR3 sequence: CASSQAEQGGSTEAFF. The CDR3 nucleotides read TGCGCCAGCAGCCAAGCCGAACAGGGCGGCAGCACTGAAGCTTTCTTT.

This clonotype showed up just a few times. The V call is TRBV5-1, the J call TRBJ2-7; 9 bases match TRBD1. V lost 2 bases and J lost 5; bases outside the gene matches: 5. Germline V lookup: CDR1 SGHRS, CDR2 YFSETQ. The CDR3 spans 14 residues. The CDR3 DNA sequence: TGCGCCAGCAGCTTAGACAGGGGGATCGACGAGCAGTACTTC. This encodes CASSLDRGIDEQYF.

The count of this clonotype is one. The chain carries TRBV19 and TRBJ2-3; 7 bases map to TRBD1. V was clipped by 8 bases and J by 2 bases; unmatched bases: 7. Germline V lookup: CDR1 LNHDA, CDR2 SQIVND (reference sequence). The CDR3 has 14 residues. The CDR3 nucleotides are TGTGCCAGTTCTAGACAGGGAACCACAGATACGCAGTATTTT. Residues: CASSRQGTTDTQYF. The whole variable domain, filled in from reference TRBV19 and TRBJ2-3, reads DGGITQSPKYLFRKEGQNVTLSCEQNLNHDAMYWYRQDPGQGLRLIYYSQIVNDFQKGDIAEGYSVSREKKESFPLTVTSAQKNPTAFYLCASSRQGTTDTQYFGPGTRLTVL.

The V gene is TRBV18, the J gene TRBJ1-4; 7 bases are a match to TRBD1. Germline values: CDR1 KGHSH, CDR2 LQKENI. The CDR3 spans 15 residues. V gave up 3 bases and J gave up 8 bases; unmatched junction bases: 9. CDR3 coding DNA: TGTGCCAGCTCACCCGATCGACAGGGCGGCGAAAAACTGTTTTTT. This encodes CASSPDRQGGEKLFF.

This clonotype was counted only a few times. V gene TRBV12-3 or TRBV12-4 combines with J gene TRBJ1-5; D possibly corresponds to TRBD1 (6 bases). The length of the CDR3 is 16 residues. The ends were cut back, 3 bases at V and 6 bases at J, with 18 bases in the middle. The chain's CDR3 is CASSLTGGATGQPQHF. CDR3 bases: TGTGCCAGCAGTTTGACCGGGGGGGCAACGGGTCAGCCCCAGCATTTT.

This clonotype was counted ten times or more. This chain uses TRBV11-2 with TRBJ2-7, with TRBD1 matching 9 bases. This CDR3 has 16 amino acids. The V gene end was trimmed by 5 bases and the J gene end by 2 bases; junction bases not matched to a gene: 10. Germline CDR1 and CDR2: SGHAT and FQNNGV. CDR3 nucleotide sequence: TGTGCCAGCAGCCTAAGCTGGGGGACAGGGACCTACGAGCAGTACTTC. Translating gives CASSLSWGTGTYEQYF.

This clonotype was seen a few times. The V call is TRBV29-1, the J call TRBJ2-5; 8 bases fit TRBD1. The germline CDR1 and CDR2 sequences are SQVTM and ANQGSEA. This CDR3 comprises 14 residues. The trim removed 6 bases at V and 5 bases at J, leaving 11 bases unmatched. CDR3 nucleotides: TGCAGCGTGGCAATCCGACAGGGGAAGGAGACCCAGTACTTC. Translating gives CSVAIRQGKETQYF.

This clonotype was observed a few times. The J gene is TRBJ1-1, the V gene TRBV6-1, with TRBD1 identical over 9 bases. The CDR3 spans 15 residues. J gave up 1 base and V 6 bases, and 6 bases lay outside the gene matches. Germline-derived CDR1 and CDR2 are MNHNS and SASEGT. Here the CDR3 reads CASRTGGSGNTEAFF. DNA for the CDR3: TGTGCCAGCAGGACAGGGGGGTCTGGGAACACTGAAGCTTTCTTT.

This sequence joins TRBV4-1 and TRBJ1-4, with a tentative D call TRBD1 (5 bases). In germline, CDR1 is MGHRA, CDR2 YSYEKL. The CDR3 has 17 amino acids. The V and J ends lost 3 bases and 12 bases respectively, with 26 bases between them. The CDR3 region is CASSHLGRGPAFLELFF. For the CDR3, the DNA is TGCGCCAGCAGCCATTTGGGGCGCGGACCAGCATTTTTAGAACTGTTTTTT.

The chain links TRBV27 to TRBJ2-7, with D perhaps matching TRBD1 or TRBD2 (5 bases each). Trimming stripped 8 bases from V and 1 base from J, with 9 bases between. The CDR3 is made up of 12 amino acids. The germline gives CDR1 MNHEY, CDR2 SMNVEV (reference sequence). The CDR3 DNA follows: TGTGCCAGCGGGGGAACTTCCTACGAGCAGTACTTC. It yields the protein CASGGTSYEQYF.

This clonotype was counted at least ten times. The genes are TRBV28 and TRBJ2-7, with D possibly TRBD1 on 7 matching bases. Germline V CDR1 and CDR2: MDHEN, SYDVKM. Deletions cut 5 bases from V and 7 bases from J, with 18 bases between. The CDR3 covers 14 residues. The CDR3, as DNA: TGTGCCAGCAGTGCGGGACAGTCCCTCCGTGAGCAGTACTTC. This sequence encodes CASSAGQSLREQYF.

The gene calls are TRBV2 and TRBJ2-7; TRBD1 might be the D (6 bases). The CDR3 has 15 residues. Trimming stripped 3 bases from V and 1 base from J, with 13 bases between. Germline V gene lookup returns CDR1 SNHLY and CDR2 FYNNEI. The chain's CDR3 is CASSEGRGRSYEQYF. The DNA of the CDR3 is TGTGCCAGCAGTGAGGGCAGGGGTCGATCCTACGAGCAGTACTTC.

This clonotype showed up many times. V is TRBV6-5 and J is TRBJ1-1; D uncertain. Germline V gives CDR1 MNHEY, CDR2 SVGAGI. V was cut by 6 bases and J by 2 bases, with 13 bases left in between. The length of the CDR3 is 14 residues. The CDR3 DNA is TGTGCCAGCAGCTACAGCGGGGATAACACTGAAGCTTTCTTT. Protein: CASSYSGDNTEAFF.

This clonotype came up many times. V and J are TRBV2 and TRBJ2-5; 8 positions agree with TRBD2. Germline V lookup: CDR1 SNHLY, CDR2 FYNNEI. The junction had 0 bases not matched to a gene; V was cut back by 2 bases and J by 4 bases. The CDR3 loop spans 13 amino acids. CDR3 sequence reads: CASSELAGETQYF. The CDR3 DNA reads as TGTGCCAGCAGTGAACTAGCGGGAGAGACCCAGTACTTC. The whole variable domain, filled in from reference TRBV2 and TRBJ2-5, reads EPEVTQTPSHQVTQMGQEVILRCVPISNHLYFYWYRQILGQKVEFLVSFYNNEISEKSEIFDDQFSVERPDGSNFTLKIRSTKLEDSAMYFCASSELAGETQYFGPGTRLLVL.

This clonotype was counted ten times or more. CDR3 nucleotides: TGTGCCATCAGTCGGCGGGGGTCCTACGAGCAGTACTTC. Residues: CAISRRGSYEQYF. J is TRBJ2-7 and V is TRBV10-3, with 7 bases fitting TRBD2. Germline CDR1 ENHRY, CDR2 SYGVKD. The CDR3 has 13 residues. The trim removed 5 bases at V and 1 base at J, leaving 2 bases unmatched.

This clonotype was counted ten times or more. The V gene is TRBV7-2, the J gene TRBJ1-1; D is perhaps TRBD1 (6 bases). V was trimmed by 0 bases and J by 7 bases, leaving 9 bases between them. Germline assignment: CDR1 SGHTA and CDR2 FQGNSA. The CDR3 length is 13 residues. Here the CDR3 DNA reads TGTGCCAGCAGCTTAGCGCGACAGGTTGAAGCTTTCTTT. Translation: CASSLARQVEAFF.

For this clonotype: Being one base from a much bigger clone, this may be a read error. V is TRBV5-1 and J is TRBJ1-4, with D possibly TRBD1 on 6 matching bases. Germline V gene sequence: CDR1 SGHRS, CDR2 YFSETQ. The CDR3 totals 13 residues. V shed 4 bases and J shed 5 bases, with 9 bases lying between them. The CDR3 is CASSHGTNEKLFF. In DNA form, the CDR3 reads TGCGCCAGCAGCCACGGGACAAATGAAAAACTGTTTTTT.

Note on this clonotype: One end of the junction fails to match germline, which may point to a read error. The rearrangement links TRBV7-7 to TRBJ1-6; TRBD1 might be the D (6 bases). CDR3 size: 14 residues. CDR1 is SSHAT and CDR2 is FNYEAQ in the germline V gene (reference sequence). The CDR3 sequence is CASSLGQSGSPLHF. DNA of the CDR3: TGTGCTAGCAGCCTAGGACAGTCAGGTTCACCCCTCCACTTT.

The V and J genes are TRBV5-4 and TRBJ1-2; no clear D gene. The CDR3 has 14 amino acids. CDR1 and CDR2 (germline): SGHNT, YYREEE (reference sequence). The V end lost 0 bases, the J end lost 4 bases, and 10 bases lay between the germline ends. The DNA for the CDR3 is TGTGCCAGCAGCTTGGTAGCGGGAAGCTATGGCTACACCTTC. It specifies CASSLVAGSYGYTF.

Concerning this clonotype: The junction departs from germline at one end; a sequencing error may be responsible. The chain has TRBV19 and TRBJ2-7; TRBD2 aligns across 7 bases. Germline V gene lookup returns CDR1 LNHDA and CDR2 SQIVND (reference sequence). This CDR3 spans 15 amino acids. The CDR3 sequence is CASSQAASGSCEQYF. The DNA of the CDR3 is TGTGCCAGTAGTCAGGCGGCTAGCGGATCCTGCGAGCAGTACTTC.

This clonotype was counted between two and nine times. The V gene is TRBV6-2 or TRBV6-3, the J gene TRBJ2-1; D is unresolved. Germline loops: CDR1 MNHEY, CDR2 SVGEGT. The CDR3 spans 15 residues. Trimming stripped 4 bases from V and 1 base from J, with 11 bases between. The CDR3 loop reads CASSSLRLSYNEQFF. The CDR3 DNA reads as TGTGCCAGCAGTTCTCTGAGGTTGTCCTACAATGAGCAGTTCTTC.

This clonotype was recorded many times. V is TRBV6-5 and J is TRBJ2-5, with D possibly being TRBD1 (6 bases). CDR3 length equals 18 residues. Germline CDR1 and CDR2: MNHEY and SVGAGI. The V end was cut by 0 bases, the J end by 2 bases, with 19 bases between. The CDR3, as DNA: TGTGCCAGCAGTTACTCGAGATTCGGAACCAGGGGACAAGAGACCCAGTACTTC. It yields the protein CASSYSRFGTRGQETQYF.

This clonotype was picked up one time. Germline is not matched at one junction end, which may reflect a read error. The chain links TRBV5-1 to TRBJ1-1; 8 bases line up with TRBD1. The CDR3 covers 15 residues. Germline CDR1 and CDR2: SGHRS and YFSETQ. CDR3 amino acids: CASSLLTGVNIEAFF. Here the CDR3 DNA reads TGCGCCAGCAGCCTACTGACAGGGGTGAACATTGAAGCTTTCTTT.